This is a list of T cell receptor beta chains from one sample in a study of cytomegalovirus exposure and HLA in healthy donors. TCRdb's table, derived via immunoSEQ multiplex PCR, lists solely in-frame clones and lacks some. The sample records some 110,000 clones, roughly three quarters being singletons. Sequences were obtained from PBMCs. The source of these receptors is a man in his fifties in good health and CMV-seropositive. Each CDR3 is given with its conserved first and last residue. D genes are given only for firm matches. Expanded clones get a size class; other rows say once, few or many, or leave the size out.

TRBV4-3	NA	TRBJ2-4	17	TRBD2	CASSQDSGGRGKNIQYF	TGCGCCAGCAGCCAAGATAGCGGGGGGCGGGGCAAAAACATTCAGTACTTC
TRBV10-1	NA	TRBJ1-1	14	TRBD1	CASSLTGIGTEAFF	TGCGCCAGCAGTCTGACAGGGATCGGAACTGAAGCTTTCTTT
TRBV9	NA	TRBJ1-6	14	NA	CASSVGGGNSPLHF	TGTGCCAGCAGCGTCGGGGGAGGGAATTCACCCCTCCACTTT
TRBV28	NA	TRBJ1-4	11	NA	CASSLREKLFF	TGTGCCAGCAGTTTACGTGAAAAACTGTTTTTT
TRBV6-5	once	TRBJ2-7	13	NA	CASSPRVGSEQYF	TGTGCCAGCAGCCCCCGGGTCGGTTCCGAGCAGTACTTC
TRBV7-2	NA	TRBJ2-3	16	NA	CASSSASFPSTDTQYF	TGTGCCAGCAGCTCAGCTAGCTTCCCTAGCACAGATACGCAGTATTTT
TRBV5-6	NA	TRBJ1-2	11	NA	CASSRDIGYTF	TGTGCCAGCAGCAGGGACATCGGCTACACCTTC
TRBV11-2	NA	TRBJ2-1	16	NA	CASSLTFLSSYNEQFF	TGTGCCAGCAGCCTCACCTTTCTCAGCTCCTACAATGAGCAGTTCTTC
TRBV2	NA	TRBJ2-7	14	TRBD1	CASSEPTGPHEQYF	TGTGCCAGCAGTGAACCGACAGGGCCCCACGAGCAGTACTTC
TRBV7-2	NA	TRBJ2-1	12	NA	CASSLARNEQFF	TGTGCCAGCAGCTTAGCTAGAAATGAGCAGTTCTTC
TRBV28	NA	TRBJ2-3	14	NA	CASRRLVSTDTQYF	TGTGCCAGCAGAAGACTAGTTAGCACAGATACGCAGTATTTT
TRBV9	NA	TRBJ2-2	15	NA	CASSVGSPGAGELFF	TGTGCCAGCAGCGTAGGTAGCCCAGGGGCCGGGGAGCTGTTTTTT
TRBV7-9	NA	TRBJ1-5	16	NA	CASSILGQGNNQPQHF	TGTGCCAGCAGCATATTGGGGCAGGGGAACAATCAGCCCCAGCATTTT
TRBV11-2	NA	TRBJ2-5	16	TRBD2	CASSFGGGVGQETQYF	TGTGCCAGCAGCTTTGGCGGGGGTGTCGGGCAAGAGACCCAGTACTTC
TRBV5-1	NA	TRBJ2-7	15	TRBD1	CASSRRGQGIYEQYF	TGCGCCAGCAGCCGCCGCGGACAGGGGATCTACGAGCAGTACTTC
TRBV20-1	once	TRBJ2-1	11	NA	CSARVRNEQFF	TGCAGTGCTAGAGTTCGGAATGAGCAGTTCTTC
TRBV29-1	NA	TRBJ2-2	13	NA	CSVFSRVTGELFF	TGCAGCGTCTTCTCCAGGGTGACCGGGGAGCTGTTTTTT
TRBV19	NA	TRBJ2-7	15	NA	CASSIRPETNDEQYF	TGTGCCAGTAGTATACGTCCCGAGACAAACGACGAGCAGTACTTC
TRBV19	NA	TRBJ2-7	15	TRBD1	CASSRGTGVPHEQYF	TGTGCCAGTAGTCGCGGGACAGGGGTTCCCCACGAGCAGTACTTC
TRBV19	NA	TRBJ2-5	15	NA	CASSLSDMTQETQYF	TGTGCCAGTAGCCTATCCGATATGACTCAAGAGACCCAGTACTTC
TRBV7-2	NA	TRBJ1-5	15	TRBD1	CASSPYRGSNQPQHF	TGTGCCAGCAGCCCCTACAGGGGTAGCAATCAGCCCCAGCATTTT
TRBV5-1	NA	TRBJ2-3	17	TRBD2	CASSNRGLAGETDTQYF	TGCGCCAGCAGCAACAGGGGACTAGCGGGAGAAACAGATACGCAGTATTTT
TRBV7-9	NA	TRBJ1-1	10	NA	CASSFYEAFF	TGTGCCAGCAGTTTTTATGAAGCTTTCTTT
TRBV5-8	NA	TRBJ1-5	16	NA	CASSFKTGRGNQPQHF	TGTGCCAGCAGCTTTAAAACAGGGAGGGGCAATCAGCCCCAGCATTTT
TRBV12-5	few	TRBJ2-4	14	NA	CASGAQVAKNIQYF	TGTGCTAGTGGTGCACAGGTAGCCAAAAACATTCAGTACTTC
TRBV19	NA	TRBJ1-2	13	NA	CASSNIQNYGYTF	TGTGCCAGTAGCAATATTCAGAACTATGGCTACACCTTC
TRBV28	NA	TRBJ1-5	14	NA	CASSPDRSYQPQHF	TGTGCCAGCAGCCCAGACAGGAGTTATCAGCCCCAGCATTTT
TRBV11-2	NA	TRBJ2-1	13	NA	CASSETSYNEQFF	TGTGCCAGCAGCGAGACTAGCTACAATGAGCAGTTCTTC
TRBV7-2	NA	TRBJ2-5	14	NA	CASRQARYQETQYF	TGTGCCAGCAGACAGGCCCGGTACCAAGAGACCCAGTACTTC
TRBV7-9	NA	TRBJ1-2	15	NA	CASSLVPRVTYGYTF	TGTGCCAGCAGCTTAGTCCCGAGGGTTACATATGGCTACACCTTC
TRBV6-1	NA	TRBJ2-7	15	TRBD1	CASSALTGESHEQYF	TGTGCCAGCAGTGCCCTGACAGGGGAAAGTCACGAGCAGTACTTC
TRBV6-5	NA	TRBJ2-1	16	TRBD2	CASSYSPSGGYNEQFF	TGTGCCAGCAGTTACTCTCCTAGCGGGGGGTACAATGAGCAGTTCTTC
TRBV4-3	once	TRBJ2-7	15	NA	CASSNYRAAAYEQYF	TGCGCCAGCAGCAATTACAGGGCGGCAGCCTACGAGCAGTACTTC
TRBV9	NA	TRBJ2-3	12	TRBD1	CASSATGVTQYF	TGTGCCAGCAGCGCCACAGGGGTAACGCAGTATTTT
TRBV5-5	NA	TRBJ2-1	19	NA	CASSILDHSGVSSYNEQFF	TGTGCCAGCAGCATACTCGATCATAGCGGTGTGAGCTCCTACAATGAGCAGTTCTTC
TRBV29-1	NA	TRBJ2-5	14	TRBD2	CSVVGAGGRETQYF	TGCAGCGTTGTGGGAGCGGGAGGGCGTGAGACCCAGTACTTC
TRBV4-1	NA	TRBJ2-1	19	TRBD2	CASTPGGSGRPTPGNEQFF	TGCGCCAGCACCCCGGGGGGTAGCGGGAGGCCTACTCCAGGCAATGAGCAGTTCTTC
TRBV6-5	NA	TRBJ1-2	12	NA	CASLGRGYGYTF	TGTGCCAGCCTGGGCAGGGGCTATGGCTACACCTTC
TRBV29-1	NA	TRBJ2-3	13	TRBD2	CSGLAGGTDTQYF	TGCAGCGGACTAGCGGGGGGCACAGATACGCAGTATTTT
TRBV14	NA	TRBJ2-1	17	NA	CASSQDVFPSSYNEQFF	TGTGCCAGCAGCCAAGACGTGTTCCCGAGCTCCTACAATGAGCAGTTCTTC
TRBV5-1	NA	TRBJ2-3	15	TRBD2	CASSSEGGRWDTQYF	TGCGCCAGCAGCTCCGAGGGCGGGAGGTGGGATACGCAGTATTTT
TRBV29-1	NA	TRBJ2-1	12	NA	CSVGPSGNEQFF	TGCAGCGTTGGCCCGTCGGGAAATGAGCAGTTCTTC
TRBV5-6	NA	TRBJ2-2	16	NA	CASSPAGGQYTGELFF	TGTGCCAGCAGCCCGGCGGGTGGACAGTACACCGGGGAGCTGTTTTTT